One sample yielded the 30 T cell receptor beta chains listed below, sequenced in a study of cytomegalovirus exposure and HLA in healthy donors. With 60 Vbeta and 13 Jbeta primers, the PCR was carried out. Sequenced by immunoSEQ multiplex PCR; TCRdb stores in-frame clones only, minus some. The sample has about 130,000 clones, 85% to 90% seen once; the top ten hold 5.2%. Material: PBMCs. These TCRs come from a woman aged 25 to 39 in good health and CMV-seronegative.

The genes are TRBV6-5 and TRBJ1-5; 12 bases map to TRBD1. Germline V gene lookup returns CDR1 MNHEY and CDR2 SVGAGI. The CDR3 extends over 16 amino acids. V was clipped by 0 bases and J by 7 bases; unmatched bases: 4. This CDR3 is CASSYSGTGGGQPQHF. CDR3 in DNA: TGTGCCAGCAGTTACTCGGGGACAGGGGGCGGACAGCCCCAGCATTTT.

CDR3 nucleotide sequence: TGTGCCAGCAGCCCCCGGGACTTTGCAGATACGCAGTATTTT. Translated: CASSPRDFADTQYF. V usage is TRBV7-3 and J usage is TRBJ2-3; D is perhaps TRBD2 (6 bases). CDR3 length equals 14 residues. Germline-derived CDR1 and CDR2 are SGHTA and FQGTGA. Trimming left V 5 bases short and J 4 bases short, with 13 bases between.

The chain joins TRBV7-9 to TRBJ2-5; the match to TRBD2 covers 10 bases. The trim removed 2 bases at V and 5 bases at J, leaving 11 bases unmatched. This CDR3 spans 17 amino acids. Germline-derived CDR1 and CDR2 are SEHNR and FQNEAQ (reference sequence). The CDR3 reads CASSLRASGSLGETQYF. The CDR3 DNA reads TGTGCCAGCAGCTTACGGGCTAGCGGGAGTCTCGGGGAGACCCAGTACTTC. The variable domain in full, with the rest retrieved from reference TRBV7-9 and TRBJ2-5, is DTGVSQNPRHKITKRGQNVTFRCDPISEHNRLYWYRQTLGQGPEFLTYFQNEAQLEKSRLLSDRFSAERPKGSFSTLEIQRTEQGDSAMYLCASSLRASGSLGETQYFGPGTRLLVL.

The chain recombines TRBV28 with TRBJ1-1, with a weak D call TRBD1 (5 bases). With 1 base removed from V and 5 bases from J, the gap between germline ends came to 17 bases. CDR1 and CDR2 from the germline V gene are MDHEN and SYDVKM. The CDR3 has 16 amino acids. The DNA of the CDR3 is TGTGCCAGCAGTTTATTCTATACACCCGGGGGGACTGAAGCTTTCTTT. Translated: CASSLFYTPGGTEAFF. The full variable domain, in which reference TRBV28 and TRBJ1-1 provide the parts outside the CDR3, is DVKVTQSSRYLVKRTGEKVFLECVQDMDHENMFWYRQDPGLGLRLIYFSYDVKMKEKGDIPEGYSVSREKKERFSLILESASTNQTSMYLCASSLFYTPGGTEAFFGQGTRLTVV.

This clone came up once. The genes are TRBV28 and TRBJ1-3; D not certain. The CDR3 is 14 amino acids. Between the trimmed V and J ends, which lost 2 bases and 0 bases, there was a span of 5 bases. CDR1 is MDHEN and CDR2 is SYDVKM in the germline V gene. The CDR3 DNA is TGTGCCAGCAGTTTAGGGAGCTCTGGAAACACCATATATTTT. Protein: CASSLGSSGNTIYF.

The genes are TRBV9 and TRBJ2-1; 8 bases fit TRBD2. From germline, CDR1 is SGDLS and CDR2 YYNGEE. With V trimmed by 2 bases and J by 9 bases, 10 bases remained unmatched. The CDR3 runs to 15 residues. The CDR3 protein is CASSVHEGLVLEQFF. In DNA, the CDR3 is TGTGCCAGCAGCGTTCACGAGGGACTAGTTCTTGAGCAGTTCTTC.

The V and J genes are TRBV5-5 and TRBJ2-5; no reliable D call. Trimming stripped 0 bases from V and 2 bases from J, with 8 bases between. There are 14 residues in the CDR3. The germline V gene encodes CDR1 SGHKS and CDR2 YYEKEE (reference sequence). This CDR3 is CASSLGALQETQYF. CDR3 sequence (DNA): TGTGCCAGCAGCTTGGGGGCCCTACAAGAGACCCAGTACTTC.

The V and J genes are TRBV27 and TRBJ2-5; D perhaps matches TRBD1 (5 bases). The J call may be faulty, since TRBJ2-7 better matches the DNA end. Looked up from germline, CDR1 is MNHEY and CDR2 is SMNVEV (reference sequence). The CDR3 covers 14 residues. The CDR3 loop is CASRGLGGSYEQYF. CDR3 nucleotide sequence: TGTGCCAGCAGGGGGCTGGGCGGTTCCTACGAGCAGTACTTC.

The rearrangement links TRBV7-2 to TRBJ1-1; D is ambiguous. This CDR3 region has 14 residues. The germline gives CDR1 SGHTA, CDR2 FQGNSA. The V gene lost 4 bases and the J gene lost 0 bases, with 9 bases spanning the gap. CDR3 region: CASSSVGVNTEAFF. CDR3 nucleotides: TGTGCCAGCAGCTCCGTCGGGGTGAACACTGAAGCTTTCTTT.

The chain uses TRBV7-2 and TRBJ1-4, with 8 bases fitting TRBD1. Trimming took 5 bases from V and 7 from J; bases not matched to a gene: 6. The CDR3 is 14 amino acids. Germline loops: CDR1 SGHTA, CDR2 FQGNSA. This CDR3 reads CASSRGQGGEKLFF. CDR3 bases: TGTGCCAGCAGCCGAGGACAGGGTGGTGAAAAACTGTTTTTT.

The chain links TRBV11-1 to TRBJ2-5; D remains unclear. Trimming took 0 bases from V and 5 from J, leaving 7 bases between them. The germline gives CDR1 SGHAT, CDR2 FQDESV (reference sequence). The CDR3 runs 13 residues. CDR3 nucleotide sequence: TGTGCCAGCAGCTTAGCCTCTAGGGAGACCCAGTACTTC. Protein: CASSLASRETQYF.

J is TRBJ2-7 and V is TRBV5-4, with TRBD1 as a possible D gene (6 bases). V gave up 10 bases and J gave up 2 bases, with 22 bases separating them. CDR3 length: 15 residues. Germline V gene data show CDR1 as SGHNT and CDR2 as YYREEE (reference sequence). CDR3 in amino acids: CAPGLGAQITYEQYF. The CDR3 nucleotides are TGTGCCCCCGGTTTGGGGGCTCAGATCACCTACGAGCAGTACTTC.

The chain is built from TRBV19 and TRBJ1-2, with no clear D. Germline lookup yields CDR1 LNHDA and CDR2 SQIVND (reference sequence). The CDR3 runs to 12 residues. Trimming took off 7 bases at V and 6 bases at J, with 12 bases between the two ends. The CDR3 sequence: CASKKAGHGYTF. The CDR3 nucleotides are TGTGCCAGTAAGAAAGCTGGGCATGGCTACACCTTC.

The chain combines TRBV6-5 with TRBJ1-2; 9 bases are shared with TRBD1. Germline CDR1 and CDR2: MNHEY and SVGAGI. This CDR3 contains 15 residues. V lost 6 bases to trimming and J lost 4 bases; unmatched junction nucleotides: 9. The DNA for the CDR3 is TGTGCCAGCAGGGACAGGGGTTTAGGGGGCTATGGCTACACCTTC. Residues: CASRDRGLGGYGYTF.

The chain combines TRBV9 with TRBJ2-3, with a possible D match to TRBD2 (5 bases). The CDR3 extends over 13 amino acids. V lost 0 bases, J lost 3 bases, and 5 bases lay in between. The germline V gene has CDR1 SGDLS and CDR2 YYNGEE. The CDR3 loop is CASSVGGTDTQYF. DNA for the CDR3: TGTGCCAGCAGCGTAGGAGGGACAGATACGCAGTATTTT.

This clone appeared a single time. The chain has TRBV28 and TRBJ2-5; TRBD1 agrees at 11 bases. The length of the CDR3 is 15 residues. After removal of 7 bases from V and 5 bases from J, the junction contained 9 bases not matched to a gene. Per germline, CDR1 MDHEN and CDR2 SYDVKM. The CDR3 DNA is TGTGCCAGCACCGAGGACAGGGGGCTCGAGGAGACCCAGTACTTC. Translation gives CASTEDRGLEETQYF.

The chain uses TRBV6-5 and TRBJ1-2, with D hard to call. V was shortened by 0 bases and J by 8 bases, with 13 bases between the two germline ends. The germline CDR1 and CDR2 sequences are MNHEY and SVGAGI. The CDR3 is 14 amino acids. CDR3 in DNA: TGTGCCAGCAGTTACTCGATGGTATCAGGCGGCTACACCTTC. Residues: CASSYSMVSGGYTF.

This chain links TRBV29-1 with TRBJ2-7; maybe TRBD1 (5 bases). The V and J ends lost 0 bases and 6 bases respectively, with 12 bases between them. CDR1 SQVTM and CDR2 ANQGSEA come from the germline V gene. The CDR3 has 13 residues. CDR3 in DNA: TGCAGCGTTGAAGATCTCATTAGGGGCGAGCAGTACTTC. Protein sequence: CSVEDLIRGEQYF.

The CDR3 DNA reads as TGTGCCAGCAGCCCTCATAGCGGCGACTACAATGAGCAGTTCTTC. The encoded protein is CASSPHSGDYNEQFF. The chain links TRBV7-3 to TRBJ2-1; a possible D gene is TRBD2 (6 bases). The length of the CDR3 is 15 residues. Germline CDR1 and CDR2: SGHTA and FQGTGA. Between the trimmed V and J ends, which lost 5 bases and 3 bases, there was a span of 14 bases.

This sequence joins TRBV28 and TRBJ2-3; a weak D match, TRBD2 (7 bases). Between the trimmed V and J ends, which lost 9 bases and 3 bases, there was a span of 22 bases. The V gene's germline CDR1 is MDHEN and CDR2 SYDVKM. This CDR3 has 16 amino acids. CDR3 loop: CASLTKGGRRTDTQYF. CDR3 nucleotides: TGTGCCAGTCTGACCAAGGGGGGGAGACGTACAGATACGCAGTATTTT.

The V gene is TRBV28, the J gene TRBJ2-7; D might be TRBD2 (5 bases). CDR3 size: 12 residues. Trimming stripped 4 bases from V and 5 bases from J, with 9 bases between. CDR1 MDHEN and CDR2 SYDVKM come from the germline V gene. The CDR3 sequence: CASSYGEDEQYF. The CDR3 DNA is TGTGCCAGCAGTTACGGGGAAGACGAGCAGTACTTC.

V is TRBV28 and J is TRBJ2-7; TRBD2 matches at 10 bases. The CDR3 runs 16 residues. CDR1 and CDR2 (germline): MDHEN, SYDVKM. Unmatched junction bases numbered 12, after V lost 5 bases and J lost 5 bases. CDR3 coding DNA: TGTGCCAGCAGTCCTCCCGAGAGCGGGGGGGAGGACGAGCAGTACTTC. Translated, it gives CASSPPESGGEDEQYF. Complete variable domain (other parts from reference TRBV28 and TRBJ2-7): DVKVTQSSRYLVKRTGEKVFLECVQDMDHENMFWYRQDPGLGLRLIYFSYDVKMKEKGDIPEGYSVSREKKERFSLILESASTNQTSMYLCASSPPESGGEDEQYFGPGTRLTVT.

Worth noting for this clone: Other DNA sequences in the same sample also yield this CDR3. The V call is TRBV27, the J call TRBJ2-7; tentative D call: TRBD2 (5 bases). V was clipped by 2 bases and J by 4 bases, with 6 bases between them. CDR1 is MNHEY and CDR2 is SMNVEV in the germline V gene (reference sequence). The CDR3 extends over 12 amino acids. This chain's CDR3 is CASSLGGYEQYF. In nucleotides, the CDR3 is TGTGCCAGCAGTTTAGGCGGGTACGAGCAGTACTTC.

CDR3 DNA sequence: TGTGCCAGTAGTATGATACAGGGTGGAACGGGTGAGCAGTACTTC. Translated: CASSMIQGGTGEQYF. The V and J genes are TRBV19 and TRBJ2-7, with D perhaps TRBD1 (6 bases). The V and J ends lost 3 bases and 7 bases respectively, with 19 bases between them. The CDR3 loop spans 15 amino acids. Germline CDR1 reads LNHDA; CDR2 reads SQIVND (reference sequence). The full variable domain, its missing parts supplied by reference TRBV19 and TRBJ2-7, is DGGITQSPKYLFRKEGQNVTLSCEQNLNHDAMYWYRQDPGQGLRLIYYSQIVNDFQKGDIAEGYSVSREKKESFPLTVTSAQKNPTAFYLCASSMIQGGTGEQYFGPGTRLTVT.

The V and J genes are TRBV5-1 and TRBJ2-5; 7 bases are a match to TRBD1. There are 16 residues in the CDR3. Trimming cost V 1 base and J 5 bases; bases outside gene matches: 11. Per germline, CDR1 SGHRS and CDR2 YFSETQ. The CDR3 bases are TGCGCCAGCAGCTTGCGGTCCGTGGGACAGTCGGAGACCCAGTACTTC. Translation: CASSLRSVGQSETQYF.

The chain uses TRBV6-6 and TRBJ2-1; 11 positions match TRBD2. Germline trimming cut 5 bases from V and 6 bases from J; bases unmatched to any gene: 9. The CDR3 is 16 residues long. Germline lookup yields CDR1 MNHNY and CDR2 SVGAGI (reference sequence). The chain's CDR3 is CASSPRTSGFANEQFF. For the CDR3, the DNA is TGTGCCAGCAGTCCCAGGACTAGCGGGTTCGCCAATGAGCAGTTCTTC.

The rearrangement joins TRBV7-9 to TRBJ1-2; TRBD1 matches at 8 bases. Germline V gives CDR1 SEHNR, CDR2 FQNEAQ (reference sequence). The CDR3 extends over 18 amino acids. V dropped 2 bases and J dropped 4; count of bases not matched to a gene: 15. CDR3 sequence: CASSLIVGSQGAVYGYTF. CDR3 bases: TGTGCCAGCAGCTTAATCGTTGGAAGCCAGGGGGCCGTCTATGGCTACACCTTC. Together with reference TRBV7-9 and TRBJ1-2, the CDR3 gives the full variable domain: DTGVSQNPRHKITKRGQNVTFRCDPISEHNRLYWYRQTLGQGPEFLTYFQNEAQLEKSRLLSDRFSAERPKGSFSTLEIQRTEQGDSAMYLCASSLIVGSQGAVYGYTFGSGTRLTVV.

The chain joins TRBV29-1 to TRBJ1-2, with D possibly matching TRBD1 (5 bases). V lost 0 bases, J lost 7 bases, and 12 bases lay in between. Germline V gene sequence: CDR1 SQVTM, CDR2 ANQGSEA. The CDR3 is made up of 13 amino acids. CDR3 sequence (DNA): TGCAGCGTTGAAGAGGTAGGGGTGAGTGGCTACACCTTC. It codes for CSVEEVGVSGYTF.

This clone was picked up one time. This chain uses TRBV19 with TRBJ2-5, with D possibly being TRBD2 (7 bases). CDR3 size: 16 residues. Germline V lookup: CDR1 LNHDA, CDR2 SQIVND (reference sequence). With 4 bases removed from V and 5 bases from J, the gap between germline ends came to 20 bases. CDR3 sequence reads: CASSNTGGVQRETQYF. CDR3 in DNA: TGTGCCAGTAGTAACACGGGGGGCGTCCAGAGGGAGACCCAGTACTTC.

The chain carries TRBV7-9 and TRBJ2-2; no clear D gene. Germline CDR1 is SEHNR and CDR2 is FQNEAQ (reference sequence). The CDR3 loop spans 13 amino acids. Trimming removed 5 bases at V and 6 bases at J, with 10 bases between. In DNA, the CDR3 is TGTGCCAGCAGCCCGAGCCGGGCCGGGGAGCTGTTTTTT. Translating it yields CASSPSRAGELFF.